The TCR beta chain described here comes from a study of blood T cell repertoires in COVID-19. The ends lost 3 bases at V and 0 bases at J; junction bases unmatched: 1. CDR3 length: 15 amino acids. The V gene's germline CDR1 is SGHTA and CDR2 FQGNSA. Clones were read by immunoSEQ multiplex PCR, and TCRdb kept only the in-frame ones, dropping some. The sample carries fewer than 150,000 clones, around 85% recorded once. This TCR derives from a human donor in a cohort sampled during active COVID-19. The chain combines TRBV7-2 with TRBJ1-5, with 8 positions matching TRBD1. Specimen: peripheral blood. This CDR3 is CASSLGQASNQPQHF. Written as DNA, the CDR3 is TGTGCCAGCAGCTTGGGACAGGCTAGCAATCAGCCCCAGCATTTT.